These T cell receptor beta chains were read from a single sample in a study of cytomegalovirus exposure and HLA in healthy donors. Clones were read by immunoSEQ multiplex PCR, and TCRdb kept only the in-frame ones, dropping some. The sample holds around 120,000 clones, about four fifths seen once. The sequencing input was PBMCs. These TCRs come from a woman aged 18-29 years in good health and CMV-seronegative. Both conserved end residues are part of each CDR3. Fields, in order: D gene, V gene, clone size, J gene, CDR3 length, CDR3 protein, CDR3 DNA. The D gene is left open where the match is weak. Size is omitted from some rows. Given values are once, few, many or a class for expanded clones.

d_call: TRBD1
v_call: TRBV9
clone_size: once
j_call: TRBJ2-5
cdr3_length: 14
cdr3_aa: CASSLQGDQETQYF
cdr3_nt: TGTGCCAGCAGCTTACAGGGGGACCAAGAGACCCAGTACTTC

d_call: NA
v_call: TRBV5-6
clone_size: NA
j_call: TRBJ2-7
cdr3_length: 14
cdr3_aa: CASSTWGTSYEQYF
cdr3_nt: TGTGCCAGCAGCACTTGGGGGACATCCTACGAGCAGTACTTC

d_call: NA
v_call: TRBV6-1
clone_size: few
j_call: TRBJ2-7
cdr3_length: 15
cdr3_aa: CASSGLGLISYEQYF
cdr3_nt: TGTGCCAGCAGTGGACTCGGGTTGATATCCTACGAGCAGTACTTC

d_call: NA
v_call: TRBV19
clone_size: NA
j_call: TRBJ2-7
cdr3_length: 12
cdr3_aa: CASSIGSGEQYF
cdr3_nt: TGTGCCAGTAGTATAGGGTCCGGGGAGCAGTACTTC

d_call: NA
v_call: TRBV2
clone_size: NA
j_call: TRBJ2-3
cdr3_length: 11
cdr3_aa: CASTGEGTQYF
cdr3_nt: TGTGCCAGCACCGGAGAGGGAACGCAGTATTTT

d_call: NA
v_call: TRBV2
clone_size: NA
j_call: TRBJ1-1
cdr3_length: 13
cdr3_aa: CASTLTGNTEAFF
cdr3_nt: TGTGCCAGCACTCTCACGGGGAACACTGAAGCTTTCTTT

d_call: NA
v_call: TRBV2
clone_size: few
j_call: TRBJ2-2
cdr3_length: 18
cdr3_aa: CASWTEGWRDPHTGELFF
cdr3_nt: TGTGCCAGCTGGACAGAAGGGTGGCGCGACCCGCACACCGGGGAGCTGTTTTTT

d_call: TRBD2
v_call: TRBV28
clone_size: NA
j_call: TRBJ2-3
cdr3_length: 15
cdr3_aa: CASREGGGGTDTQYF
cdr3_nt: TGTGCCAGCAGAGAGGGCGGGGGAGGGACAGATACGCAGTATTTT

d_call: NA
v_call: TRBV30
clone_size: once
j_call: TRBJ2-3
cdr3_length: 11
cdr3_aa: CAWTDTDTQYF
cdr3_nt: TGTGCCTGGACAGACACAGATACGCAGTATTTT

d_call: NA
v_call: TRBV14
clone_size: NA
j_call: TRBJ1-1
cdr3_length: 13
cdr3_aa: CASSRQRNTEAFF
cdr3_nt: TGTGCCAGCAGCAGACAGAGGAACACTGAAGCTTTCTTT

d_call: TRBD1
v_call: TRBV30
clone_size: NA
j_call: TRBJ1-1
cdr3_length: 14
cdr3_aa: CAPTGGQENTEAFF
cdr3_nt: TGTGCACCTACCGGCGGACAGGAGAACACTGAAGCTTTCTTT

d_call: NA
v_call: TRBV7-6
clone_size: NA
j_call: TRBJ2-7
cdr3_length: 13
cdr3_aa: CASSLDSSYEQYF
cdr3_nt: TGTGCCAGCAGCTTAGACAGCTCCTACGAGCAGTACTTC

d_call: TRBD1
v_call: TRBV5-6
clone_size: NA
j_call: TRBJ1-5
cdr3_length: 15
cdr3_aa: CASSIRDRVGQPQHF
cdr3_nt: TGTGCCAGCAGCATACGAGACAGGGTAGGTCAGCCCCAGCATTTT

d_call: NA
v_call: TRBV27
clone_size: NA
j_call: TRBJ1-3
cdr3_length: 16
cdr3_aa: CASRTLQGLAGNTIYF
cdr3_nt: TGTGCCAGCAGGACTTTGCAGGGTTTGGCTGGAAACACCATATATTTT

d_call: NA
v_call: TRBV7-9
clone_size: once
j_call: TRBJ1-1
cdr3_length: 12
cdr3_aa: CASGGANTEAFF
cdr3_nt: TGTGCCAGCGGCGGGGCGAACACTGAAGCTTTCTTT